The T cell receptor (beta chain) described here comes from a study of response to subunit inactivated influenza vaccine. Germline-derived CDR1 and CDR2 are DFQATT and SNEGSKA (reference sequence). The V gene end was trimmed by 5 bases and the J gene end by 5 bases; junction bases not matched to a gene: 11. There are 15 residues in the CDR3. TCRdb passed the RT-PCR reads through MiXCR, listing each CDR3 protein once. The sample shows about 570,000 distinct CDR3 sequences, about 11% of them seen only once. This sample also belongs to another study, concerning T cells expressing NK-cell markers. That publication notes: What made the TCR beta cDNA was 5'RACE template switching with UMIs.

V is TRBV20-1 and J is TRBJ1-5; 8 nucleotides agree with TRBD1. Sequencing was performed on PBMCs from blood, taken on the day of vaccination. This clonotype was sampled from a man in his fifties or sixties who received an inactivated influenza vaccine. In DNA, the CDR3 is TGCAGTGCTTACTCTGCGGACAGGGCAGATCAGCCCCAGCATTTT. As protein: CSAYSADRADQPQHF.